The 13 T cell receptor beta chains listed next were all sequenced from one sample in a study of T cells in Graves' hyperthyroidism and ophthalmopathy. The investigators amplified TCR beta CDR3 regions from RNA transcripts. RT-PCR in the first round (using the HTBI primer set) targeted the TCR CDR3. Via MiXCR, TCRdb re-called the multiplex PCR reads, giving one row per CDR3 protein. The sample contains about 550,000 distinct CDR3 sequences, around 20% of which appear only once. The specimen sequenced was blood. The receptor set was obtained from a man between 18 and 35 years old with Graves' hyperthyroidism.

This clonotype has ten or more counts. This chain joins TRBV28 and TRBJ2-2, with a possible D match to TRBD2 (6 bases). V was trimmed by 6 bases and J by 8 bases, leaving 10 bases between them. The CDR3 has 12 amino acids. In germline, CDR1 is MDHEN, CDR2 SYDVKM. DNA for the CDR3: TGTGCCAGCAGCGGGGGTCCGGGGGAGCTGTTTTTT. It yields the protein CASSGGPGELFF. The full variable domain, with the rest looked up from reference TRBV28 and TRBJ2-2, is DVKVTQSSRYLVKRTGEKVFLECVQDMDHENMFWYRQDPGLGLRLIYFSYDVKMKEKGDIPEGYSVSREKKERFSLILESASTNQTSMYLCASSGGPGELFFGEGSRLTVL.

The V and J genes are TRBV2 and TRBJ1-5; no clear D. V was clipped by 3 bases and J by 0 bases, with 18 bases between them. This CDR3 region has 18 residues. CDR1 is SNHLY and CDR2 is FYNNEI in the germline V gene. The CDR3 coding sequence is TGTGCCAGCAGTGAGAAGGGTAATCTATTCGGTAGCAATCAGCCCCAGCATTTT. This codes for CASSEKGNLFGSNQPQHF.

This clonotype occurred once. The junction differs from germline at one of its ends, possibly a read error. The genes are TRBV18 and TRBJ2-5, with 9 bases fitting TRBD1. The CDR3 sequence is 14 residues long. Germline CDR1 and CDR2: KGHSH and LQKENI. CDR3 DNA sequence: TGTGCCAGCCGCTTAACAGGGGGCACAGAGACCCAGGACTTC. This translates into CASRLTGGTETQDF. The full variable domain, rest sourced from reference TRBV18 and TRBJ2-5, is NAGVMQNPRHLVRRRGQEARLRCSPMKGHSHVYWYRQLPEEGLKFMVYLQKENIIDESGMPKERFSAEFPKEGPSILRIQQVVRGDSAAYFCASRLTGGTETQDFGPGTRLLVL.

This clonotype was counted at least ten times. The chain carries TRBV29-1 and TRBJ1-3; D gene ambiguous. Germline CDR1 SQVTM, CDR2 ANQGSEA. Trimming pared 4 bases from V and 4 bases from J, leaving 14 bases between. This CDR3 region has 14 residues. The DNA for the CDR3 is TGCAGCGTTGGGACGTCTGGAGCGGGAAACACCATATATTTT. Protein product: CSVGTSGAGNTIYF.

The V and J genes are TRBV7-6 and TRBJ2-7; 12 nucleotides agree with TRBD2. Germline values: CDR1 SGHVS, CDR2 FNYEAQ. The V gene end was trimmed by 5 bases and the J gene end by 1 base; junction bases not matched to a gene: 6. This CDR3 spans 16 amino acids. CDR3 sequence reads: CASSPKTSGSSYEQYF. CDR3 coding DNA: TGTGCCAGCAGCCCGAAGACTAGCGGGAGTTCCTACGAGCAGTACTTC.

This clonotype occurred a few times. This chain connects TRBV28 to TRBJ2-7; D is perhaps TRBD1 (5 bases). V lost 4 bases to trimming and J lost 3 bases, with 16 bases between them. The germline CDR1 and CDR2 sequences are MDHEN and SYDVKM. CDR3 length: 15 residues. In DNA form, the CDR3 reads TGTGCCAGCAGTTCCCCGACAGAATCTCGCTACGAGCAGTACTTC. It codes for CASSSPTESRYEQYF.

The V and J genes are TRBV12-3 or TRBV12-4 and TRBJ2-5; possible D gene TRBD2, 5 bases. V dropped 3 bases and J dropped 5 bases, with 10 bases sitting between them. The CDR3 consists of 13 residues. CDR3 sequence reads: CASSLSSRETQYF. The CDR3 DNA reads TGTGCCAGCAGTTTGTCTAGCCGGGAGACCCAGTACTTC.

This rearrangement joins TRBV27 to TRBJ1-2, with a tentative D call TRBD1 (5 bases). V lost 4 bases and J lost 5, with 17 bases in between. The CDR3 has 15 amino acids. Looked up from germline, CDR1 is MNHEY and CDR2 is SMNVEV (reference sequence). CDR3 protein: CASSSLGAGTYGYTF. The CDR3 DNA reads TGTGCCAGCAGTTCGCTCGGGGCAGGGACTTATGGCTACACCTTC.

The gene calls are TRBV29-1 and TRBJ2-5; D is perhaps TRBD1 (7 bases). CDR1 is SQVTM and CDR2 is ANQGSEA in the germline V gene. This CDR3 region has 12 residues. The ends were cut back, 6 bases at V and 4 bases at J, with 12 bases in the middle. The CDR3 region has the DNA TGCAGCGTCCGACAGGGAGGAGAGACCCAGTACTTC. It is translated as CSVRQGGETQYF.

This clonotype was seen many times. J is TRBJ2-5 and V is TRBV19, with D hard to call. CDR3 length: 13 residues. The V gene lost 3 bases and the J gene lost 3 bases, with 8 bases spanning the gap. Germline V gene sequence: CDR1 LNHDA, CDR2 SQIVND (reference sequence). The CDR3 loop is CASSISRKETQYF. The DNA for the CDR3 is TGTGCCAGTAGTATCTCCCGCAAAGAGACCCAGTACTTC.

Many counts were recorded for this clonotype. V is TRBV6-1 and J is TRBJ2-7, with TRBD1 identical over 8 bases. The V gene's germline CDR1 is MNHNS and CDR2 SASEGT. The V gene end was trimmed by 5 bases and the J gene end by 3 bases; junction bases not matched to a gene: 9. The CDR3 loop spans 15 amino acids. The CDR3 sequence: CASSKGTGGLYEQYF. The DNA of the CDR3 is TGTGCCAGCAGTAAAGGGACAGGAGGGCTCTACGAGCAGTACTTC.

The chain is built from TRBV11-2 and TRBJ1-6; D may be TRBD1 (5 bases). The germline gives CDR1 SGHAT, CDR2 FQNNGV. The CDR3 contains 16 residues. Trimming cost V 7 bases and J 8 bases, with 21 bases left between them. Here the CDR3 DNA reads TGTGCCAGCACCCGGTTGGGGGGATCCCTCTATTCACCCCTCCACTTT. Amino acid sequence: CASTRLGGSLYSPLHF.

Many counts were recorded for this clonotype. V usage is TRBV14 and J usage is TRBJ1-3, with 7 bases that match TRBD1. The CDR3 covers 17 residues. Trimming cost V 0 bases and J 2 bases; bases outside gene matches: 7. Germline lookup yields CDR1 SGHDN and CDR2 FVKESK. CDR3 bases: TGTGCCAGCAGCCAAGATTCCACAGGGGCGGCTGGAAACACCATATATTTT. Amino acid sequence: CASSQDSTGAAGNTIYF.